The 20 T cell receptor beta chains in this list originate from one sample, sequenced in a study of blood T cell repertoires in COVID-19. Using immunoSEQ multiplex PCR, the repertoire was profiled, and TCRdb retains in-frame clones only, with some absent. The sample holds around 300,000 clones, 86% seen once. Sample: peripheral blood. The receptors derive from a woman in her 30s with active or convalescent COVID-19.

This clone was observed a few times. This chain joins TRBV6-2 or TRBV6-3 and TRBJ1-1, with 9 positions matching TRBD1. V was clipped by 5 bases and J by 5 bases; unmatched bases: 15. The CDR3 covers 17 residues. CDR1 MNHEY and CDR2 SVGEGT come from the germline V gene. The CDR3 loop reads CASSPFPGQGTRTEAFF. In DNA form, the CDR3 reads TGTGCCAGCAGTCCCTTCCCCGGACAGGGGACGAGGACTGAAGCTTTCTTT.

The genes are TRBV19 and TRBJ1-5; TRBD1 matches at 8 bases. The CDR3 loop spans 15 amino acids. Germline values: CDR1 LNHDA, CDR2 SQIVND (reference sequence). Trimming removed 7 bases from V and 4 bases from J; junction bases left unmatched: 9. CDR3 sequence (DNA): TGTGCCAGTACAGGGGGCAGAGGGAAAAATCAGCCCCAGCATTTT. Its protein product is CASTGGRGKNQPQHF.

The gene calls are TRBV2 and TRBJ2-7, with 11 nucleotides matching TRBD1. Trimming removed 7 bases from V and 3 bases from J; junction bases left unmatched: 2. The germline CDR1 and CDR2 sequences are SNHLY and FYNNEI. The CDR3 is 13 residues long. The CDR3 nucleotides read TGTGCCAGCACCGGGACAGGGGGCTACGAGCAGTACTTC. Translating gives CASTGTGGYEQYF.

The rearrangement joins TRBV11-2 to TRBJ2-7; 7 bases fit TRBD1. J gave up 7 bases and V 5 bases, and 11 bases lay outside the gene matches. The V gene's germline CDR1 is SGHAT and CDR2 FQNNGV. The CDR3 totals 14 residues. CDR3 protein: CASSRDRVAYEQYF. The CDR3 DNA is TGTGCCAGCAGCCGCGACAGGGTAGCGTATGAGCAGTACTTC.

The CDR3 DNA reads as TGTGCCAGTAGTATGGTGGGGCCTCAGCCCCAGCATTTT. It specifies CASSMVGPQPQHF. The J gene is TRBJ1-5, the V gene TRBV19, with D maybe TRBD1 (5 bases). CDR1 LNHDA and CDR2 SQIVND come from the germline V gene (reference sequence). Trimming took off 3 bases at V and 6 bases at J, with 9 bases between the two ends. CDR3 length: 13 residues.

This chain links TRBV28 with TRBJ1-2, with 10 positions matching TRBD1. This CDR3 is 17 amino acids long. Germline V gene sequence: CDR1 MDHEN, CDR2 SYDVKM. Germline trimming cut 5 bases from V and 2 bases from J; bases unmatched to any gene: 11. The CDR3 region has the DNA TGTGCCAGCAGTACCCAGCGCTGGACAGGGGGGAACTATGGCTACACCTTC. It translates to CASSTQRWTGGNYGYTF.

The chain joins TRBV5-1 to TRBJ1-1; TRBD1 matches at 8 bases. Germline CDR1 is SGHRS and CDR2 is YFSETQ. The ends lost 4 bases at V and 1 base at J; junction bases unmatched: 6. This CDR3 spans 15 amino acids. The CDR3 here is CASSDRTGSNTEAFF. As DNA, the CDR3 is TGCGCCAGCAGCGACCGGACAGGGTCGAACACTGAAGCTTTCTTT.

V is TRBV28 and J is TRBJ1-1; D is possibly TRBD1 (6 bases). The CDR3 contains 13 residues. CDR1 and CDR2 (germline): MDHEN, SYDVKM. Trimming took off 7 bases at V and 1 base at J, with 10 bases between the two ends. This CDR3 reads CASIETGNTEAFF. The DNA of the CDR3 is TGTGCCAGCATTGAGACAGGGAACACTGAAGCTTTCTTT.

The chain is built from TRBV5-4 and TRBJ1-1; TRBD1 might be the D (5 bases). This CDR3 has 15 residues. Deletions cut 4 bases from V and 3 bases from J, with 16 bases between. The germline V gene encodes CDR1 SGHNT and CDR2 YYREEE (reference sequence). CDR3 residues: CASSPQGSIYTEAFF. For the CDR3, the DNA is TGTGCCAGCAGCCCCCAGGGTTCCATCTACACTGAAGCTTTCTTT.

The chain uses TRBV28 and TRBJ1-4, with D perhaps matching TRBD1 (6 bases). The CDR3 is made up of 14 amino acids. From germline, CDR1 is MDHEN and CDR2 SYDVKM. V gave up 6 bases and J gave up 5 bases, with 13 bases separating them. The CDR3 spells CASSSGTLNEKLFF. The CDR3 nucleotides are TGTGCCAGCAGCTCGGGGACATTGAATGAAAAACTGTTTTTT.

The rearrangement uses TRBV19 and TRBJ1-2; the D gene is possibly TRBD1 (5 bases). The CDR3 extends over 13 amino acids. V was pared by 3 bases and J by 5 bases, with 10 bases between. Germline-derived CDR1 and CDR2 are LNHDA and SQIVND (reference sequence). CDR3 loop: CASSINRQYGYTF. The CDR3 DNA sequence: TGTGCCAGTAGTATTAACAGGCAGTATGGCTACACCTTC. The variable domain in full, with the rest retrieved from reference TRBV19 and TRBJ1-2, is DGGITQSPKYLFRKEGQNVTLSCEQNLNHDAMYWYRQDPGQGLRLIYYSQIVNDFQKGDIAEGYSVSREKKESFPLTVTSAQKNPTAFYLCASSINRQYGYTFGSGTRLTVV.

The chain couples TRBV7-2 to TRBJ2-5, with 11 positions matching TRBD2. CDR3 size: 17 residues. CDR1 and CDR2 (germline): SGHTA, FQGNSA. The junction had 4 bases not matched to a gene; V was cut back by 0 bases and J by 1 base. The chain's CDR3 is CASSLASGGATQETQYF. The DNA of the CDR3 is TGTGCCAGCAGCTTAGCTAGCGGGGGGGCAACCCAAGAGACCCAGTACTTC.

The rearrangement joins TRBV11-3 to TRBJ2-3; TRBD2 agrees at 12 bases. CDR3 size: 17 residues. Trimming removed 5 bases from V and 6 bases from J; junction bases left unmatched: 12. Germline lookup yields CDR1 SGHNT and CDR2 YENEEA. CDR3 region: CASSHSPLAGGWDTQYF. CDR3 sequence (DNA): TGTGCCAGCAGCCACTCTCCCCTAGCGGGGGGGTGGGATACGCAGTATTTT.

V gene TRBV6-6 combines with J gene TRBJ1-2; unclear D gene. Per the germline V gene, CDR1 is MNHNY and CDR2 is SVGAGI (reference sequence). The CDR3 runs 13 residues. Trimming shortened V by 0 bases and J by 6 bases, and 8 bases separated the two germline ends. CDR3 loop: CASSYSKSNGYTF. For the CDR3, the DNA is TGTGCCAGCAGTTACTCGAAGAGTAATGGCTACACCTTC.

This chain joins TRBV27 and TRBJ1-6; D perhaps matches TRBD1 (5 bases). Trimming stripped 5 bases from V and 0 bases from J, with 14 bases between. This CDR3 is 17 amino acids long. CDR1 is MNHEY and CDR2 is SMNVEV in the germline V gene (reference sequence). The CDR3 spells CASSRSGGSSYNSPLHF. For the CDR3, the DNA is TGTGCCAGCAGTCGCTCGGGGGGGAGCTCCTATAATTCACCCCTCCACTTT.

This sequence joins TRBV5-1 and TRBJ2-3, with 10 bases that match TRBD2. This CDR3 has 19 amino acids. The V segment lost 0 bases and the J segment 4 bases; nucleotides outside the gene matches: 14. CDR1 and CDR2 (germline): SGHRS, YFSETQ. CDR3 in amino acids: CASSLGKSGGDYRADTQYF. DNA of the CDR3: TGCGCCAGCAGCTTGGGAAAGAGCGGGGGGGATTATCGCGCAGATACGCAGTATTTT.

This clone was recorded a few times. The CDR3 sequence is CASSLRGRSNEKLFF. In DNA form, the CDR3 reads TGTGCCAGCAGCTTAAGGGGCAGGTCGAATGAAAAACTGTTTTTT. J is TRBJ1-4 and V is TRBV7-9, with a tentative D call TRBD1 (5 bases). This CDR3 comprises 15 residues. Trimming took 2 bases from V and 5 from J, leaving 12 bases between them. The germline gives CDR1 SEHNR, CDR2 FQNEAQ (reference sequence).

The chain links TRBV27 to TRBJ1-6; D is uncertain. Trimming stripped 10 bases from V and 8 bases from J, with 24 bases between. Germline V gene data show CDR1 as MNHEY and CDR2 as SMNVEV (reference sequence). CDR3 size: 16 residues. CDR3 sequence reads: CATKTSPGRADSPLHF. In DNA form, the CDR3 reads TGTGCCACCAAGACCTCCCCCGGGAGGGCGGATTCACCCCTCCACTTT.

The chain recombines TRBV9 with TRBJ1-6; 8 bases line up with TRBD1. Germline lookup yields CDR1 SGDLS and CDR2 YYNGEE. V lost 4 bases to trimming and J lost 8 bases; unmatched junction nucleotides: 8. The CDR3 sequence is 15 residues long. The CDR3: CASSPRTGRDSPLHF. The CDR3, as DNA: TGTGCCAGCAGCCCCAGGACAGGGCGGGATTCACCCCTCCACTTT. Together with reference TRBV9 and TRBJ1-6, the CDR3 gives the full variable domain: DSGVTQTPKHLITATGQRVTLRCSPRSGDLSVYWYQQSLDQGLQFLIQYYNGEERAKGNILERFSAQQFPDLHSELNLSSLELGDSALYFCASSPRTGRDSPLHFGNGTRLTVT.

V and J are TRBV7-7 and TRBJ1-4; TRBD1 matches 8 bases. Germline CDR1 is SSHAT and CDR2 is FNYEAQ (reference sequence). The length of the CDR3 is 15 residues. CDR3 amino acids: CASLLTGTGNEKLFF. CDR3 bases: TGTGCTAGCCTTTTGACGGGGACAGGCAATGAAAAACTGTTTTTT.